Below are 17 T cell receptor beta chains sequenced from a single sample in a study of low-dose radiotherapy and immunotherapy resistance in tumors. TRAV- and TRBV-specific primers, spanning alpha and beta chains, primed first-strand cDNA. TCR amplification used roughly 20 PCR cycles, a constant-region primer and a V-primer adapter. A single record per CDR3 protein comes from TCRdb applying MiXCR to the reads. This table has about 91,000 distinct CDR3 sequences, roughly 19% appearing once. Time point noted: after trial treatment. Treatment noted: LDRT plus nivolumab, ipilimumab, low-dose cyclophosphamide and aspirin (RACIN trial). The input for sequencing was PBMCs, taken after low-dose radiotherapy plus immunotherapy. The receptors derive from a female donor with ovarian cancer.

This clonotype came up many times. The CDR3 region has the DNA TGTGCCAGCAGTGGGACTAGCGCATACGAGCAGTACTTC. Amino acid sequence: CASSGTSAYEQYF. The genes are TRBV6-6 and TRBJ2-7; TRBD2 aligns across 10 bases. CDR1 and CDR2 from the germline V gene are MNHNY and SVGAGI (reference sequence). Losses at the gene ends were 5 bases for V and 4 bases for J; bases not matched to a gene: 2. The CDR3 sequence is 13 residues long.

This clonotype was seen many times. This sequence joins TRBV24-1 and TRBJ2-2; 9 nucleotides align to TRBD2. This CDR3 comprises 16 residues. The ends lost 1 base at V and 10 bases at J; junction bases unmatched: 9. Germline CDR1 is KGHDR and CDR2 is SFDVKD. CDR3 coding DNA: TGTGCCACCAGTGATTTAACGGCTAGCGGGAACGTGGAGCTGTTTTTT. Its translation is CATSDLTASGNVELFF.

In this sample, this clonotype turned up a few times. The chain combines TRBV12-3 or TRBV12-4 with TRBJ2-7; TRBD2 might be the D (5 bases). This CDR3 region has 13 residues. Trimming took 1 base from V and 5 from J, leaving 9 bases between them. The CDR3 is CASSLEREDEQYF. CDR3 nucleotides: TGTGCCAGCAGTTTAGAGAGGGAAGACGAGCAGTACTTC.

About this clonotype: With only one base between it and a far larger clone, this is likely a read error. This chain links TRBV9 with TRBJ2-1; D is uncertain. CDR3 length: 14 residues. The germline V gene encodes CDR1 SGDLS and CDR2 YYNGEE. Between the trimmed V and J ends, which lost 0 bases and 10 bases, there was a span of 14 bases. CDR3 amino acids: CASSVGQASYEQFF. The CDR3 DNA sequence: TGTGCCAGCAGCGTAGGTCAAGCCTCCTACGAGCAGTTCTTC.

In its sample, this clonotype was seen a few times. This likely came from a read error, as a far larger clone is one base away. The chain joins TRBV5-1 to TRBJ2-7, with 8 bases that match TRBD2. The CDR3 consists of 17 residues. Germline V lookup: CDR1 SGHRS, CDR2 YFSETQ. The ends lost 1 base at V and 7 bases at J; junction bases unmatched: 16. The CDR3 region is CASSLRAVAGGRNEQYF. The CDR3 DNA reads as TGCGCCAGCAGCTTGCGGGCGGTGGCGGGAGGACGCAATGAGCAGTACTTC.

This clonotype was seen ten or more times. The chain couples TRBV3-1 to TRBJ1-3; 7 positions match TRBD1. The CDR3 totals 16 residues. CDR1 is LGHDT and CDR2 is YNNKEL in the germline V gene (reference sequence). J gave up 4 bases and V 4 bases, and 10 bases lay outside the gene matches. The CDR3 sequence is CASSPTTGASGNTIYF. CDR3 bases: TGTGCCAGCAGCCCAACAACAGGGGCGAGCGGAAACACCATATATTTT. The complete variable domain, with remaining parts taken from reference TRBV3-1 and TRBJ1-3, reads DTAVSQTPKYLVTQMGNDKSIKCEQNLGHDTMYWYKQDSKKFLKIMFSYNNKELIINETVPNRFSPKSPDKAHLNLHINSLELGDSAVYFCASSPTTGASGNTIYFGEGSWLTVV.

This clonotype was detected ten times or more. The CDR3 sequence is CASSPPVAGDQHEQYF. CDR3 sequence (DNA): TGTGCCAGCTCACCACCGGTAGCGGGAGATCAGCACGAGCAGTACTTC. The chain uses TRBV18 and TRBJ2-7; 9 nucleotides agree with TRBD2. The germline gives CDR1 KGHSH, CDR2 LQKENI. This CDR3 comprises 16 residues. V dropped 0 bases and J dropped 5; count of bases not matched to a gene: 8.

This clonotype has at least ten counts. The chain uses TRBV5-1 and TRBJ1-1; 10 bases are a match to TRBD1. Germline V gene lookup returns CDR1 SGHRS and CDR2 YFSETQ. The trim removed 5 bases at V and 5 bases at J, leaving 6 bases unmatched. CDR3 length: 14 residues. The CDR3 reads CASSPDRGGTEAFF. The CDR3 nucleotides are TGCGCCAGCAGTCCGGACAGGGGGGGTACTGAAGCTTTCTTT.

This clonotype was counted a single time. It is unclear where the CDR3 begins or ends on the DNA, so no DNA is shown, and the CDR3 is as TCRdb lists it. The chain is built from TRBV10-1 and TRBJ2-2; the table assigns TRBD1, which was not confirmed against the DNA. The CDR3 spans 17 amino acids, including both terminal residues. Per germline, CDR1 WNHNN and CDR2 SYGVQD (reference sequence). The CDR3: CASSESCREVVPGSCFF.

This clonotype was counted at least ten times. The CDR3 sequence is CASSSAEGHKWLRNYEQYF. The CDR3 nucleotides are TGTGCCAGCTCCTCCGCAGAAGGACATAAATGGTTAAGGAACTACGAGCAGTACTTC. The V call is TRBV6-2 or TRBV6-3, the J call TRBJ2-7; D possibly corresponds to TRBD1 (5 bases). Germline CDR1 reads MNHEY; CDR2 reads SVGEGT. V lost 8 bases, J lost 3 bases, and 32 bases lay in between. The CDR3 length is 19 residues.

This clonotype was detected a few times. CDR3 amino acids: CASTQDGLKGSTEAFF. The CDR3 DNA is TGTGCCAGCACCCAGGACGGTCTGAAGGGGAGCACTGAAGCTTTCTTT. This rearrangement joins TRBV6-8 to TRBJ1-1, with D maybe TRBD1 (5 bases). V gave up 7 bases and J gave up 4 bases, with 22 bases separating them. The CDR3 is made up of 16 amino acids. Germline V CDR1 and CDR2: MNHGY, SAAAGT.

This clonotype was counted ten times or more. The rearrangement joins TRBV7-9 to TRBJ2-3; TRBD2 matches at 8 bases. Germline assignment: CDR1 SEHNR and CDR2 FQNEAQ (reference sequence). J was trimmed by 1 base and V by 0 bases; bases with no gene match: 0. This CDR3 comprises 15 residues. Here the CDR3 reads CASSLASGGTDTQYF. The CDR3 DNA follows: TGTGCCAGCAGCTTAGCTAGCGGGGGCACAGATACGCAGTATTTT. Filled out from reference TRBV7-9 and TRBJ2-3, the complete variable domain reads DTGVSQNPRHKITKRGQNVTFRCDPISEHNRLYWYRQTLGQGPEFLTYFQNEAQLEKSRLLSDRFSAERPKGSFSTLEIQRTEQGDSAMYLCASSLASGGTDTQYFGPGTRLTVL.

This clonotype showed up many times. V gene TRBV3-1 combines with J gene TRBJ2-1; TRBD1 matches 7 bases. The CDR3 extends over 13 amino acids. Germline lookup yields CDR1 LGHDT and CDR2 YNNKEL (reference sequence). The V segment lost 6 bases and the J segment 5 bases; nucleotides outside the gene matches: 4. Here the CDR3 reads CASSNTGDNEQFF. The CDR3 nucleotides are TGTGCCAGCAGTAATACAGGGGACAATGAGCAGTTCTTC.

The chain combines TRBV6-1 with TRBJ2-7; TRBD1 might be the D (5 bases). The ends were cut back, 8 bases at V and 4 bases at J, with 12 bases in the middle. Germline assignment: CDR1 MNHNS and CDR2 SASEGT. The CDR3 spans 12 residues. The CDR3 DNA reads as TGTGCCAGCGGCAGGGCGGTTTACGAGCAGTACTTC. Translation: CASGRAVYEQYF.

This clonotype was seen many times. CDR3 coding DNA: TGTGCCAGCAGTTACTGGGACAGGGGAGACGAAAAACTGTTTTTT. It translates to CASSYWDRGDEKLFF. This sequence joins TRBV6-6 and TRBJ1-4; TRBD1 matches 10 bases. Germline V gives CDR1 MNHNY, CDR2 SVGAGI (reference sequence). This CDR3 has 15 amino acids. Trimming removed 1 base from V and 8 bases from J; junction bases left unmatched: 4.

This clonotype was seen ten or more times. The chain couples TRBV9 to TRBJ2-7, with D perhaps TRBD1 (5 bases). V was shortened by 2 bases and J by 0 bases, with 9 bases between the two germline ends. The CDR3 is 14 amino acids. Germline CDR1 is SGDLS and CDR2 is YYNGEE. The CDR3 protein is CASSVLDSSYEQYF. The CDR3 DNA sequence: TGTGCCAGCAGCGTCCTAGACAGCTCCTACGAGCAGTACTTC.

This clonotype was seen a handful of times. The genes are TRBV7-8 and TRBJ2-1, with 10 bases matching TRBD2. This CDR3 has 16 amino acids. Germline CDR1 and CDR2: SGHVS and FQNEAQ. V shed 3 bases and J 8 bases; nucleotides not matched to a gene: 10. CDR3 nucleotide sequence: TGTGCCAGCAGCTTCCCTAGCGGGAGAGCCCAAGATGAGCAGTTCTTC. Translated, it gives CASSFPSGRAQDEQFF.